This passage covers 32 T cell receptor beta chains from one sample sequenced in a study of post-analysis software for immune sequencing data. Study-wide points: With TRBV5-6, TRBV5-1 and TRBV20-1 included, about 5 TRBV segments were more frequent in patients than in controls.

No antigens are known for them. Carried by the TCR beta cDNA libraries were unique molecular identifiers. TCRdb called the PCR reads again in MiXCR, with one record for every CDR3 protein. The sample shows some 690,000 distinct CDR3 sequences, about 27% of them seen only once. The source material was blood. These receptor sequences come from a girl aged 10-17 years with multiple sclerosis.

This clonotype was counted between two and nine times. The chain joins TRBV20-1 to TRBJ2-1; 11 bases map to TRBD2. CDR1 is DFQATT and CDR2 is SNEGSKA in the germline V gene (reference sequence). The V segment lost 5 bases and the J segment 6 bases; nucleotides outside the gene matches: 3. This CDR3 is 13 amino acids long. The CDR3: CSAQLAGANEQFF. The CDR3 DNA sequence: TGCAGTGCTCAACTAGCGGGGGCCAATGAGCAGTTCTTC.

This clonotype was counted only a few times. One end of the junction does not line up with germline, which may come from a read error. The chain recombines TRBV2 with TRBJ1-2; maybe TRBD1 (5 bases). CDR1 SNHLY and CDR2 FYNNEI come from the germline V gene. The CDR3 has 14 amino acids. For the CDR3, the DNA is TGTGCCAGCAGGGAAGGGCGGGGGGAGGATGGCTACACCTTC. It encodes CASREGRGEDGYTF.

V and J are TRBV7-9 and TRBJ2-7; 7 bases agree with TRBD1. This CDR3 contains 14 residues. Germline trimming cut 3 bases from V and 4 bases from J; bases unmatched to any gene: 6. Germline-derived CDR1 and CDR2 are SEHNR and FQNEAQ (reference sequence). CDR3 sequence (DNA): TGTGCCAGCAGCTTCGTGGGCAGGGGGTACGAGCAGTACTTC. It translates to CASSFVGRGYEQYF.

This clonotype has a count of ten or more. V and J are TRBV20-1 and TRBJ1-2, with 9 bases aligning to TRBD1. Germline-derived CDR1 and CDR2 are DFQATT and SNEGSKA (reference sequence). Trimming cost V 3 bases and J 5 bases; bases outside gene matches: 13. This CDR3 contains 16 residues. In nucleotides, the CDR3 is TGCAGTGCTAGTTTTCCGGGACAGGGAGTGCGGTATGGCTACACCTTC. This sequence encodes CSASFPGQGVRYGYTF.

The CDR3 region is CASSPGRSGGYTF. The CDR3 region has the DNA TGTGCCAGCAGCCCGGGACGGTCTGGGGGCTACACCTTC. J is TRBJ1-2 and V is TRBV27; D perhaps matches TRBD1 (5 bases). Trimming pared 6 bases from V and 8 bases from J, leaving 16 bases between. The length of the CDR3 is 13 residues. Per germline, CDR1 MNHEY and CDR2 SMNVEV (reference sequence).

This clonotype was counted between two and nine times. The genes are TRBV12-3 or TRBV12-4 and TRBJ1-1; D may be TRBD1 (5 bases). The CDR3 is 14 amino acids. Trimming left V 8 bases short and J 0 bases short, with 13 bases between. In DNA, the CDR3 is TGTGCCAGCGAATTCGGGACTTTGAACACTGAAGCTTTCTTT. Encoded protein: CASEFGTLNTEAFF.

This chain links TRBV28 with TRBJ2-7; TRBD1 agrees at 7 bases. Germline V CDR1 and CDR2: MDHEN, SYDVKM. The CDR3 spans 14 residues. Trimming took 3 bases from V and 2 from J; bases not matched to a gene: 4. The CDR3 region has the DNA TGTGCCAGCAGTTTTCTGGGACAGACCTACGAGCAGTACTTC. Its protein is CASSFLGQTYEQYF.

The table lists this clonotype with a few counts. The chain recombines TRBV20-1 with TRBJ1-6, with D perhaps matching TRBD1 (6 bases). The CDR3 has 16 residues. Germline V CDR1 and CDR2: DFQATT, SNEGSKA (reference sequence). Trimming took 6 bases from V and 9 from J, leaving 24 bases between them. In DNA form, the CDR3 reads TGCAGTGCCCTGAGGGAGGGGGGCCAGTTACTTTCACCCCTCCACTTT. Amino acids: CSALREGGQLLSPLHF.

A note on this clonotype: An end of the junction does not agree with germline; a read error may underlie this. This sequence joins TRBV6-5 and TRBJ1-2; the D gene is possibly TRBD1 (5 bases). The germline V gene encodes CDR1 MNHEY and CDR2 SVGAGI. This CDR3 spans 15 amino acids. CDR3 in DNA: TGTGCCTGCAGTTACGGAGGCGGGGGGAACTATGGCTACACCTTC. Its protein product is CACSYGGGGNYGYTF.

The gene calls are TRBV9 and TRBJ2-5; D is ambiguous. V was trimmed by 0 bases and J by 3 bases, leaving 12 bases between them. The CDR3 length is 15 residues. Germline loops: CDR1 SGDLS, CDR2 YYNGEE. Here the CDR3 reads CASSVAPSGKETQYF. The DNA of the CDR3 is TGTGCCAGCAGCGTAGCTCCGTCCGGAAAAGAGACCCAGTACTTC.

The chain uses TRBV5-1 and TRBJ2-4; D is uncertain. The ends were cut back, 2 bases at V and 0 bases at J, with 6 bases in the middle. There are 14 residues in the CDR3. CDR1 and CDR2 from the germline V gene are SGHRS and YFSETQ. The CDR3 sequence: CASSFTPAKNIQYF. The CDR3 DNA reads as TGCGCCAGCAGCTTTACACCAGCCAAAAACATTCAGTACTTC.

This clonotype was counted a few times. The CDR3 region is CASSFRGYYGYTF. CDR3 DNA sequence: TGTGCCAGCAGCTTTAGGGGCTACTATGGCTACACCTTC. J is TRBJ1-2 and V is TRBV7-2, with D possibly being TRBD1 (5 bases). Trimming cost V 3 bases and J 3 bases, with 8 bases left between them. Germline lookup yields CDR1 SGHTA and CDR2 FQGNSA. The CDR3 covers 13 residues.

This clonotype has a handful of counts. The chain employs TRBV6-5 and TRBJ1-5, with D tentatively TRBD1 (5 bases). The length of the CDR3 is 12 residues. CDR1 is MNHEY, CDR2 SVGAGI, per germline. Trimming removed 6 bases at V and 9 bases at J, with 12 bases between. The CDR3 nucleotides read TGTGCCAGCAGCCGAGGTGGGGGGCCCCAGCATTTT. Translation gives CASSRGGGPQHF.

The rearrangement joins TRBV20-1 to TRBJ2-5; 8 bases map to TRBD1. Germline-derived CDR1 and CDR2 are DFQATT and SNEGSKA (reference sequence). V lost 6 bases, J lost 11 bases, and 11 bases stayed unmatched. The CDR3 totals 12 residues. The DNA for the CDR3 is TGCAGTGCCGAGGGACAGGCCGGATGGCAGTACTTC. This codes for CSAEGQAGWQYF.

This clonotype was detected only a few times. The rearrangement uses TRBV12-3 or TRBV12-4 and TRBJ1-4; weak D call: TRBD1 (5 bases). Trimming stripped 3 bases from V and 4 bases from J, with 12 bases between. This CDR3 has 15 residues. The CDR3 loop is CASSFGGKLNEKLFF. CDR3 nucleotides: TGTGCCAGCAGTTTTGGGGGAAAGCTTAATGAAAAACTGTTTTTT.

This clonotype was detected a few times. The gene calls are TRBV29-1 and TRBJ1-2; 8 bases line up with TRBD1. From germline, CDR1 is SQVTM and CDR2 ANQGSEA. V was pared by 3 bases and J by 8 bases, with 8 bases of the junction left unmatched. This CDR3 spans 13 amino acids. DNA for the CDR3: TGCAGCGTTGAGGGGCAGGGGGCAGGGGGCTACACCTTC. This translates into CSVEGQGAGGYTF.

In its sample, this clonotype was seen a few times. At one end the junction does not follow the germline gene, possibly because of a read error. The chain carries TRBV6-5 and TRBJ2-1; D is unresolved. Germline CDR1 is MNHEY and CDR2 is SVGAGI. The CDR3 covers 14 residues. The CDR3 here is CAGSQVSGRNEQFF. The CDR3 region has the DNA TGTGCCGGCAGTCAGGTTTCAGGTCGCAATGAGCAGTTCTTC.

V is TRBV11-2 and J is TRBJ1-2; TRBD1 might be the D (5 bases). Germline-derived CDR1 and CDR2 are SGHAT and FQNNGV. The V gene lost 2 bases and the J gene lost 8 bases, with 9 bases spanning the gap. This CDR3 has 12 amino acids. The DNA for the CDR3 is TGTGCCAGCAGCTTACCAGGGAGAGGCTACACCTTC. Translated, it gives CASSLPGRGYTF.

The gene calls are TRBV3-1 and TRBJ2-5; a possible D gene is TRBD2 (5 bases). Between the trimmed V and J ends, which lost 5 bases and 3 bases, there was a span of 10 bases. Germline assignment: CDR1 LGHDT and CDR2 YNNKEL (reference sequence). The CDR3 runs to 13 residues. CDR3 region: CASSTGFKETQYF. The CDR3 DNA reads as TGTGCCAGCAGCACGGGGTTTAAAGAGACCCAGTACTTC.

This clonotype has ten or more counts. The CDR3 protein is CASSLMSYEQYF. For the CDR3, the DNA is TGTGCCAGCAGTTTAATGTCCTACGAGCAGTACTTC. This rearrangement joins TRBV28 to TRBJ2-7; D is ambiguous. The CDR3 length is 12 residues. From germline, CDR1 is MDHEN and CDR2 SYDVKM. V was cut by 2 bases and J by 1 base, with 3 bases left in between.

This clonotype was picked up a small number of times. The chain has TRBV18 and TRBJ1-2; the D is unclear. From germline, CDR1 is KGHSH and CDR2 LQKENI. V gave up 6 bases and J gave up 9 bases, with 14 bases separating them. CDR3 length equals 12 residues. CDR3 bases: TGTGCCAGCTCGTCGGAGGGCTGGAGCTACACCTTC. It is translated as CASSSEGWSYTF.

The rearrangement uses TRBV10-3 and TRBJ1-5; D is unclear. The CDR3 has 14 amino acids. V gave up 0 bases and J gave up 11 bases, with 14 bases separating them. The germline CDR1 and CDR2 sequences are ENHRY and SYGVKD. CDR3 residues: CAISESTPSGAQHF. The CDR3 DNA reads TGTGCCATCAGTGAGTCCACCCCATCTGGAGCCCAGCATTTT.

This clonotype has just a few counts. This chain uses TRBV5-1 with TRBJ2-7; 10 bases fit TRBD2. This CDR3 contains 13 residues. V lost 8 bases and J lost 5; bases outside the gene matches: 7. Looked up from germline, CDR1 is SGHRS and CDR2 is YFSETQ. The CDR3 spells CASRAGGRNEQYF. CDR3 bases: TGCGCCAGTAGAGCGGGAGGGCGGAACGAGCAGTACTTC.

This clonotype was seen only a few times. This sequence joins TRBV3-1 and TRBJ1-5, with a possible D match to TRBD1 (6 bases). Germline assignment: CDR1 LGHDT and CDR2 YNNKEL (reference sequence). This CDR3 region has 13 residues. V lost 4 bases to trimming and J lost 5 bases, with 9 bases between them. DNA for the CDR3: TGTGCCAGCAGCCCAGGGGAAGATCAGCCCCAGCATTTT. This sequence encodes CASSPGEDQPQHF.

CDR3 loop: CASSFGLAGSNNEQFF. The CDR3 nucleotides read TGTGCCAGCAGCTTTGGACTAGCGGGAAGTAACAATGAGCAGTTCTTC. This chain uses TRBV7-9 with TRBJ2-1, with TRBD2 matching over 12 bases. Germline CDR1 is SEHNR and CDR2 is FQNEAQ (reference sequence). V shed 3 bases, J shed 5 bases, and the junction held 5 bases outside the gene matches. The CDR3 is 16 amino acids. Using reference TRBV7-9 and TRBJ2-1 for the parts outside the CDR3, the full variable domain is DTGVSQNPRHKITKRGQNVTFRCDPISEHNRLYWYRQTLGQGPEFLTYFQNEAQLEKSRLLSDRFSAERPKGSFSTLEIQRTEQGDSAMYLCASSFGLAGSNNEQFFGPGTRLTVL.

A word on this clonotype: A much bigger clone sits one base away, suggesting this may be a read error. The chain uses TRBV29-1 and TRBJ2-5; TRBD1 agrees at 9 bases. The V gene end was trimmed by 7 bases and the J gene end by 4 bases; junction bases not matched to a gene: 13. Looked up from germline, CDR1 is SQVTM and CDR2 is ANQGSEA. The CDR3 runs 15 residues. DNA for the CDR3: TGCAGCGCGGGGAACAGGGGGCGCGCCGGAGAGACCCAGTACTTC. Translated: CSAGNRGRAGETQYF.

The V call is TRBV20-1, the J call TRBJ1-1; D unclear. This CDR3 has 11 residues. Germline CDR1 reads DFQATT; CDR2 reads SNEGSKA (reference sequence). Trimming left V 2 bases short and J 5 bases short, with 6 bases between. CDR3 sequence: CSARWRTEAFF. The CDR3 DNA reads TGCAGTGCTAGATGGAGGACTGAAGCTTTCTTT.

The chain uses TRBV28 and TRBJ2-4; possible D gene TRBD2, 6 bases. The CDR3 covers 13 residues. Trimming removed 5 bases at V and 5 bases at J, with 10 bases between. The germline CDR1 and CDR2 sequences are MDHEN and SYDVKM. The DNA of the CDR3 is TGTGCCAGCAGTCGCGGGACGCAAAACATTCAGTACTTC. Protein product: CASSRGTQNIQYF.

This chain uses TRBV7-9 with TRBJ2-1, with 9 nucleotides matching TRBD1. Germline-derived CDR1 and CDR2 are SEHNR and FQNEAQ (reference sequence). V lost 4 bases, J lost 5 bases, and 9 bases stayed unmatched. The CDR3 contains 16 residues. The CDR3 loop reads CASSYLGGTGHNEQFF. The CDR3 DNA reads as TGTGCCAGCAGCTACCTGGGGGGGACAGGGCACAATGAGCAGTTCTTC.

The V and J genes are TRBV7-9 and TRBJ2-1; 9 nucleotides match TRBD2. Germline CDR1 SEHNR, CDR2 FQNEAQ (reference sequence). The CDR3 loop spans 17 amino acids. The junction had 12 bases not matched to a gene; V was cut back by 5 bases and J by 4 bases. The CDR3 spells CASSKSGLAGFYNEQFF. The CDR3 nucleotides are TGTGCCAGCAGCAAATCCGGGCTAGCGGGATTTTACAATGAGCAGTTCTTC.

This clonotype has a handful of counts. This chain joins TRBV5-1 and TRBJ2-2; a weak D match, TRBD2 (6 bases). V was pared by 4 bases and J by 1 base, with 17 bases between. The CDR3 sequence is 17 residues long. CDR1 and CDR2 from the germline V gene are SGHRS and YFSETQ. CDR3 sequence (DNA): TGCGCCAGCAGCCCTCGGGAATGGGGGGAGAACACCGGGGAGCTGTTTTTT. Encoded protein: CASSPREWGENTGELFF.

The V and J genes are TRBV5-4 and TRBJ2-7, with D tentatively TRBD2 (5 bases). Trimming stripped 4 bases from V and 10 bases from J, with 18 bases between. This CDR3 spans 13 amino acids. Germline lookup yields CDR1 SGHNT and CDR2 YYREEE (reference sequence). CDR3: CASSRSLGEIQYF. In DNA, the CDR3 is TGTGCCAGCAGCCGAAGCCTTGGGGAGATCCAGTACTTC.